The clone carrying this TCR beta chain was detected only a few times. Its antigen is unidentified. The data originate from a study of T cells after posttransplantation cyclophosphamide. General observations from the study: TRB overlap between skin or GI tissue T cells and blood was limited. After PTCy, TRB diversity resembled that of CNI/methotrexate controls. Donor-recipient repertoire similarity was low at 1-2 months, rising over year one.

Germline lookup yields CDR1 LNHDA and CDR2 SQIVND (reference sequence). The CDR3 totals 14 residues. V shed 8 bases and J 3 bases; nucleotides not matched to a gene: 6. The table came from immunoSEQ multiplex PCR; TCRdb's copy has only in-frame clones and leaves some out. The sample lists 890 or so clones; around half were seen once. Treatment was busulfan-fludarabine conditioning, a marrow graft, and cyclophosphamide on days +3 and +4. This specimen consisted of CD8+ T cells sorted from blood, obtained after allogeneic stem cell transplant with posttransplant cyclophosphamide. The chain couples TRBV19 to TRBJ2-1; the match to TRBD1 covers 8 bases. The sequence came from a female patient between 55 and 75 years old who received an allogeneic stem cell transplant from a related donor and was CMV-positive. Some T cells may possibly be graft donor cells. CDR3 in DNA: TGTGCCAGTGCCTGGACAGGGTACTACAATGAGCAGTTCTTC. Translated, it gives CASAWTGYYNEQFF.